This TCR beta chain derives from a study of OX40 agonist ivuxolimab in advanced cancers. Overall study context: Partial responses were observed in three patients, of whom one had hepatocellular carcinoma and two had cutaneous melanoma.

Worth noting for this clone: Its specificity is not known.

Sequenced by immunoSEQ multiplex PCR; TCRdb stores in-frame clones only, minus some. The sample has tens of thousands of clones, 87% seen once. V lost 6 bases and J 6 bases, leaving 17 bases between the germline ends. This CDR3 region has 14 residues. Looked up from germline, CDR1 is MRHNA and CDR2 is SNTAGT. Study findings and constraints: Clonal expansion was seen in CD4+ and CD8+ blood T cells by week 6 at 0.1 to 3.0 mg/kg.

The chain recombines TRBV6-4 with TRBJ1-1, with a tentative D call TRBD1 (5 bases). This clonotype was sampled from an adult with an advanced solid tumor such as melanoma, head and neck, liver or kidney cancer. The input for sequencing was CD4+ or CD8+ T cells sorted from blood, taken in a trial of the OX40 agonist ivuxolimab. The CDR3 sequence: CASSPGGAQAEAFF. The CDR3 DNA reads as TGTGCCAGCAGCCCCGGCGGGGCGCAGGCTGAAGCTTTCTTT.